Below, 10 T cell receptor beta chains from the same sample are listed, as sequenced in a study of T-cell memory formation after mild COVID-19. TCRdb re-called the 5' RACE reads through MiXCR, storing one row per CDR3 protein. The sample has about 420,000 distinct CDR3 sequences, 23% seen once. The source material was PBMCs or a T cell subset sorted from them (not recorded which). The receptors were sampled from an adult woman who had mild COVID-19 (a few samples of this study predate the infection). Cell type and time point are not known.

This clonotype was seen only a few times. The chain combines TRBV7-2 with TRBJ2-3; D not certain. Trimming took 5 bases from V and 11 from J, leaving 11 bases between them. This CDR3 is 11 amino acids long. CDR1 SGHTA and CDR2 FQGNSA come from the germline V gene. The CDR3 bases are TGTGCCAGCAGCCCGAGTGTCCAGCAGTATTTT. This sequence encodes CASSPSVQQYF.

This chain links TRBV5-1 with TRBJ2-2; 9 bases agree with TRBD2. The CDR3 loop spans 16 amino acids. Germline V lookup: CDR1 SGHRS, CDR2 YFSETQ. With V trimmed by 4 bases and J by 4 bases, 8 bases remained unmatched. The CDR3 sequence is CASSPGLALSTGELFF. The CDR3 nucleotides read TGCGCCAGCAGCCCGGGACTAGCTTTGTCCACCGGGGAGCTGTTTTTT.

The chain is built from TRBV5-6 and TRBJ1-5; the match to TRBD1 covers 11 bases. Losses at the gene ends were 4 bases for V and 7 bases for J; bases not matched to a gene: 10. This CDR3 has 16 amino acids. Germline V CDR1 and CDR2: SGHDT, YYEEEE. The CDR3: CASSLVPGTGGQPQHF. The CDR3 region has the DNA TGTGCCAGCAGCCTGGTACCCGGGACAGGGGGACAGCCCCAGCATTTT.

This chain links TRBV29-1 with TRBJ2-7; 7 nucleotides align to TRBD1. There are 16 residues in the CDR3. Losses at the gene ends were 6 bases for V and 0 bases for J; bases not matched to a gene: 14. The germline V gene encodes CDR1 SQVTM and CDR2 ANQGSEA. CDR3 sequence reads: CSVGAFTGAASYEQYF. The CDR3 nucleotides are TGCAGCGTGGGGGCTTTCACAGGGGCCGCCTCCTACGAGCAGTACTTC.

V is TRBV12-3 or TRBV12-4 and J is TRBJ2-7, with D perhaps matching TRBD1 (6 bases). V was clipped by 2 bases and J by 0 bases, with 11 bases between them. The length of the CDR3 is 15 residues. The chain's CDR3 is CASSLIRTVSYEQYF. CDR3 DNA: TGTGCCAGCAGTTTAATCCGGACAGTCTCCTACGAGCAGTACTTC.

The V call is TRBV5-5, the J call TRBJ2-7, with D hard to call. There are 13 residues in the CDR3. V shed 4 bases and J shed 6 bases, with 14 bases lying between them. Germline values: CDR1 SGHKS, CDR2 YYEKEE (reference sequence). CDR3 sequence reads: CASSAAKGAEQYF. In nucleotides, the CDR3 is TGTGCCAGCAGCGCAGCGAAAGGTGCCGAGCAGTACTTC.

The gene calls are TRBV20-1 and TRBJ2-7; 7 positions match TRBD1. The germline V gene has CDR1 DFQATT and CDR2 SNEGSKA (reference sequence). V trimming: 1 base; J trimming: 5 bases; junction bases outside the gene matches: 11. This CDR3 contains 15 residues. CDR3 protein: CSARALQGELHEQYF. CDR3 in DNA: TGCAGTGCTAGAGCCCTCCAGGGGGAGTTGCACGAGCAGTACTTC.

This clonotype was seen a few times. The V and J genes are TRBV6-2 or TRBV6-3 and TRBJ1-1; D not resolved. CDR3 size: 14 residues. The V end lost 2 bases, the J end lost 9 bases, and 16 bases lay between the germline ends. CDR1 MNHEY and CDR2 SVGEGT come from the germline V gene. For the CDR3, the DNA is TGTGCCAGCAGTTACGCTGGGATTAACAGAAAAGCTTTCTTT. This encodes CASSYAGINRKAFF.

The rearrangement uses TRBV12-3 or TRBV12-4 and TRBJ1-2; D remains ambiguous. The CDR3 length is 16 residues. Trimming took off 4 bases at V and 8 bases at J, with 23 bases between the two ends. The CDR3 DNA sequence: TGTGCCAGCAGTTCCCCTATTGCGGCCCGATTTCTAGGCTACACCTTC. Its translation: CASSSPIAARFLGYTF.

This chain connects TRBV6-1 to TRBJ2-7; D unresolved. V lost 7 bases to trimming and J lost 3 bases, with 10 bases between them. CDR3 length: 12 amino acids. In germline, CDR1 is MNHNS, CDR2 SASEGT. The CDR3 region is CASIGSLYEQYF. The CDR3 nucleotides are TGTGCCAGCATAGGCAGCCTCTACGAGCAGTACTTC.